The clone carrying this T cell receptor (beta chain) was observed many times. Its specificity is unknown. This CDR3 region has 13 residues. Trimming at V came to 4 bases and at J to 4 bases, leaving 2 bases not matched to a gene. The germline V gene has CDR1 SEHNR and CDR2 FQNEAQ (reference sequence). Researchers prepared the TCRbeta library using unique molecular identifiers, the study reports. TCRdb recomputed calls from the PCR reads with MiXCR, one row per CDR3 protein. The sample lists approximately 300,000 distinct CDR3 sequences, roughly 7.8% occurring once. The data are from a study of T-cell reconstitution after alpha-beta-depleted transplantation in children. Overall study results and limits: As was reported, about two months after transplant, alpha-beta T cells came from several hundred expanded graft clones. Newly generated T cells supplied most T-cell counts and diversity one year post-transplant. Elevated TCRbeta diversity at day 60 was traced, in some patients, to surviving recipient T cells and thymic progenitors.

The source was peripheral blood, collected 360 days after TCRalphabeta/CD19-depleted stem cell transplant. This receptor was taken from a female patient between 2 and 10 years old who had a stem cell transplant for Fanconi anemia, so the T cells may come from the graft donor. The V gene is TRBV7-9, the J gene TRBJ2-7; TRBD2 matches 9 bases. CDR3: CASSSRGGYEQYF. The CDR3 DNA reads TGTGCCAGCAGCTCGCGGGGGGGATACGAGCAGTACTTC.